This entry lists 10 T cell receptor beta chains sequenced from one sample in a study of radiation and T cells in renal cell carcinoma. Specified time point: blood 2 weeks post-SBRT. Treatment meaning: 15 Gy SBRT to primary tumor, nephrectomy 4 weeks later. Sequenced by immunoSEQ multiplex PCR; TCRdb stores in-frame clones only, minus some. The sample consists of 120,000 or so clones, roughly four fifths of them appearing once. Sequences were derived from blood, sampled from a patient whose treatment included radiotherapy and nephrectomy. The receptors shown here come from a man aged 50-59 years with renal cell carcinoma.

CDR3 amino acids: CASSPQEYNEQFF. The CDR3 DNA follows: TGTGCCAGCTCACCACAGGAATACAATGAGCAGTTCTTC. The chain joins TRBV18 to TRBJ2-1; D call uncertain. The CDR3 is 13 residues long. CDR1 and CDR2 from the germline V gene are KGHSH and LQKENI. Trimming took 1 base from V and 4 from J, leaving 5 bases between them.

The chain joins TRBV28 to TRBJ2-3; weak D call: TRBD2 (5 bases). The CDR3 runs 17 residues. V was pared by 2 bases and J by 0 bases, with 15 bases between. Germline V gene lookup returns CDR1 MDHEN and CDR2 SYDVKM. The CDR3 loop is CASSLRGSEASTDTQYF. CDR3 sequence (DNA): TGTGCCAGCAGTTTACGCGGGTCCGAAGCTAGCACAGATACGCAGTATTTT.

V gene TRBV27 combines with J gene TRBJ2-4, with a possible D match to TRBD2 (6 bases). Germline CDR1 MNHEY, CDR2 SMNVEV (reference sequence). V gave up 5 bases and J gave up 8 bases, with 19 bases separating them. The CDR3 spans 15 residues. In DNA form, the CDR3 reads TGTGCCAGCAGTGTGTACAGTAAGGGACTCCACATTCAGTACTTC. It encodes CASSVYSKGLHIQYF.

The chain is built from TRBV6-4 and TRBJ2-1; D is perhaps TRBD2 (7 bases). The CDR3 covers 19 residues. The germline V gene has CDR1 MRHNA and CDR2 SNTAGT. V gave up 6 bases and J gave up 2 bases, with 26 bases separating them. The CDR3 reads CASREGGRLYPGPYNEQFF. CDR3 in DNA: TGTGCCAGCAGGGAGGGGGGGAGGTTATACCCAGGGCCCTACAATGAGCAGTTCTTC.

The V and J genes are TRBV20-1 and TRBJ2-7; D gene ambiguous. The CDR3 spans 11 residues. Trimming took off 7 bases at V and 5 bases at J, with 12 bases between the two ends. Germline V gene data show CDR1 as DFQATT and CDR2 as SNEGSKA (reference sequence). CDR3 coding DNA: TGCAGTGGGGGTGCTTTTAACGAGCAGTACTTC. Residues: CSGGAFNEQYF.

This clone was picked up many times. The CDR3 DNA sequence: TGTGCCAGCAGGCAGAACACTGAAGCTTTCTTT. Translation: CASRQNTEAFF. The chain has TRBV27 and TRBJ1-1; no clear D gene. V lost 6 bases and J 1 base, leaving 3 bases between the germline ends. Germline-derived CDR1 and CDR2 are MNHEY and SMNVEV (reference sequence). The CDR3 runs 11 residues.

This chain uses TRBV10-3 with TRBJ2-7; 7 bases are shared with TRBD1. CDR1 and CDR2 (germline): ENHRY, SYGVKD. The CDR3 has 15 amino acids. V lost 5 bases, J lost 4 bases, and 11 bases stayed unmatched. Here the CDR3 reads CAISPNRGARYEQYF. The CDR3 DNA sequence: TGTGCCATCAGTCCGAACAGGGGCGCGAGGTACGAGCAGTACTTC.

CDR3 amino acids: CASSIGGGPPDTQYF. The CDR3 coding sequence is TGTGCCAGTAGTATTGGGGGGGGGCCACCAGATACGCAGTATTTT. This chain connects TRBV19 to TRBJ2-3; weak D call: TRBD2 (7 bases). The CDR3 contains 15 residues. Trimming took off 3 bases at V and 4 bases at J, with 14 bases between the two ends. CDR1 is LNHDA and CDR2 is SQIVND in the germline V gene (reference sequence).

The chain uses TRBV7-8 and TRBJ1-1; a possible D gene is TRBD1 (6 bases). Trimming took off 4 bases at V and 1 base at J, with 13 bases between the two ends. In germline, CDR1 is SGHVS, CDR2 FQNEAQ. CDR3 length: 15 amino acids. The CDR3: CASSSTGWGNTEAFF. The CDR3 DNA reads TGTGCCAGCAGCTCCACAGGGTGGGGGAACACTGAAGCTTTCTTT.

The V and J genes are TRBV5-1 and TRBJ2-7; D might be TRBD2 (5 bases). The germline V and J ends were trimmed by 4 bases and 2 bases, with 16 bases remaining between them. CDR1 SGHRS and CDR2 YFSETQ come from the germline V gene. The CDR3 length is 15 residues. Here the CDR3 reads CASSSRGHGTYEQYF. CDR3 nucleotides: TGCGCCAGCAGCAGCCGCGGGCACGGGACCTACGAGCAGTACTTC.